This T cell receptor beta chain was sequenced for a study of T-cell reconstitution after alpha-beta-depleted transplantation in children. The CDR3 loop spans 14 amino acids. V dropped 6 bases and J dropped 2 bases, with 12 bases sitting between them. The germline CDR1 and CDR2 sequences are MNHNS and SASEGT. A library of TCRbeta sequences, prepared with unique molecular identifiers, was generated. TCRdb ran MiXCR on the PCR reads and lists one entry per CDR3 protein. The sample lists hundreds of thousands of distinct CDR3 sequences, 10% to 15% seen once, with 2.2% in the top ten. Broader study findings: Fresh T-cell production supplied most of the T-cell counts and diversity seen one year after transplant. Diversity of TCRbeta at day 60 was high in some patients, arising from surviving recipient T cells and thymic progenitors. Where alpha-beta T cells came from about two months after transplant was reportedly several hundred expanded graft clones.

This clonotype was detected a few times. Its target is not known. The chain couples TRBV6-1 to TRBJ2-3; a possible D gene is TRBD2 (6 bases). This specimen was PBMCs, mostly from graft donor cells, taken 360 days after TCRalphabeta/CD19-depleted stem cell transplant. This clonotype was sampled from a male patient between 10 and 17 years old who had a stem cell transplant for acute myeloid leukemia, so the T cells may come from the graft donor. CDR3 nucleotide sequence: TGTGCCAGCAGGGATGGAGGGGCCACAGATACGCAGTATTTT. Translating gives CASRDGGATDTQYF.